The 21 T cell receptor beta chains below come from one sample, sequenced in a study of cytomegalovirus exposure and HLA in healthy donors. Primers included in the PCR were 60 Vbeta and 13 Jbeta primers. Assay used: immunoSEQ multiplex PCR; TCRdb lists only in-frame clones, some missing. Altogether 150,000 to 200,000 clones are present, around 79% being singletons, with the ten largest covering roughly 1.6%. The sequenced sample consisted of PBMCs. The receptor source for this set is a woman aged 45-65 years in good health and CMV-seronegative.

The CDR3: CASLRTSITDTQYF. The CDR3 coding sequence is TGTGCCAGTCTGAGGACTAGTATAACAGATACGCAGTATTTT. The chain links TRBV5-6 to TRBJ2-3, with TRBD2 identical over 7 bases. This CDR3 is built from 14 residues. Germline CDR1 SGHDT, CDR2 YYEEEE. V shed 8 bases and J 3 bases; nucleotides not matched to a gene: 9.

This rearrangement joins TRBV7-2 to TRBJ1-2; D is perhaps TRBD1 (5 bases). This CDR3 comprises 12 residues. The germline V and J ends were trimmed by 3 bases and 7 bases, with 9 bases remaining between them. CDR1 is SGHTA, CDR2 FQGNSA, per germline. CDR3 nucleotide sequence: TGTGCCAGCAGCTTGCGGAGGGGTGGCTACACCTTC. It codes for CASSLRRGGYTF.

The J gene is TRBJ1-1, the V gene TRBV19; TRBD1 is a possible D gene (6 bases). Looked up from germline, CDR1 is LNHDA and CDR2 is SQIVND (reference sequence). The CDR3 is 11 amino acids. Trimming took 8 bases from V and 7 from J, leaving 11 bases between them. This CDR3 is CASLGQIEAFF. In DNA form, the CDR3 reads TGTGCCAGTCTCGGACAGATTGAAGCTTTCTTT.

This sequence joins TRBV20-1 and TRBJ2-1; D gene uncertain. The CDR3 has 11 residues. Germline CDR1 is DFQATT and CDR2 is SNEGSKA (reference sequence). Deletions cut 2 bases from V and 10 bases from J, with 9 bases between. CDR3 DNA: TGCAGTGCTAGACCCCCTCCGGAGCAGTTCTTC. This codes for CSARPPPEQFF.

The chain uses TRBV19 and TRBJ1-2, with 9 bases lining up with TRBD1. Germline CDR1 is LNHDA and CDR2 is SQIVND (reference sequence). The CDR3 contains 15 residues. V trimming: 5 bases; J trimming: 5 bases; junction bases outside the gene matches: 9. In nucleotides, the CDR3 is TGTGCCAGTAGTCCTGGACAGGGGAGTCGGTATGGCTACACCTTC. It encodes CASSPGQGSRYGYTF.

The chain is built from TRBV15 and TRBJ1-3; tentative D call: TRBD1 (5 bases). Germline CDR1 LNHNV, CDR2 YYDKDF (reference sequence). V lost 0 bases, J lost 4 bases, and 13 bases lay in between. The CDR3 consists of 16 residues. CDR3 protein: CATSRDYQGRGNTIYF. The CDR3 DNA follows: TGTGCCACCAGCAGAGATTACCAGGGAAGAGGAAACACCATATATTTT.

J is TRBJ2-5 and V is TRBV5-4, with 7 nucleotides matching TRBD2. The CDR3 sequence is 15 residues long. V shed 8 bases, J shed 2 bases, and the junction held 12 bases outside the gene matches. Germline V gives CDR1 SGHNT, CDR2 YYREEE (reference sequence). The CDR3 region has the DNA TGTGCCAGTAGCCGGGGGGATCTGGGACAAGAGACCCAGTACTTC. This sequence encodes CASSRGDLGQETQYF.

This clone was recorded once. The genes are TRBV9 and TRBJ2-1; 10 nucleotides agree with TRBD2. V trimming: 0 bases; J trimming: 0 bases; junction bases outside the gene matches: 9. The CDR3 is made up of 19 amino acids. Germline lookup yields CDR1 SGDLS and CDR2 YYNGEE. The CDR3 sequence: CASSVVGLAGEGSYNEQFF. The CDR3 bases are TGTGCCAGCAGCGTAGTAGGTCTAGCGGGAGAGGGCTCCTACAATGAGCAGTTCTTC.

The chain uses TRBV18 and TRBJ2-1, with 9 bases identical to TRBD2. The length of the CDR3 is 15 residues. Looked up from germline, CDR1 is KGHSH and CDR2 is LQKENI. V trimming: 5 bases; J trimming: 2 bases; junction bases outside the gene matches: 4. As DNA, the CDR3 is TGTGCCAGCTCAACAGGACTAGCGACCTACAATGAGCAGTTCTTC. This sequence encodes CASSTGLATYNEQFF.

This sequence joins TRBV7-9 and TRBJ2-3, with TRBD1 as a possible D gene (6 bases). This CDR3 is 15 amino acids long. The V end lost 1 base, the J end lost 2 bases, and 10 bases lay between the germline ends. Germline-derived CDR1 and CDR2 are SEHNR and FQNEAQ (reference sequence). The CDR3 protein is CASSLGQGTTDTQYF. The CDR3 DNA is TGTGCCAGCAGCTTAGGGCAGGGGACCACAGATACGCAGTATTTT.

The chain has TRBV6-5 and TRBJ2-3; D unresolved. In germline, CDR1 is MNHEY, CDR2 SVGAGI. This CDR3 is built from 15 residues. Trimming shortened V by 5 bases and J by 1 base, and 13 bases separated the two germline ends. The CDR3: CASSPILTRTDTQYF. The CDR3, as DNA: TGTGCCAGCAGTCCTATTTTAACCCGCACAGATACGCAGTATTTT.

The chain carries TRBV29-1 and TRBJ2-1; D unclear. This CDR3 region has 9 residues. The V end lost 4 bases, the J end lost 15 bases, and 10 bases lay between the germline ends. CDR1 and CDR2 (germline): SQVTM, ANQGSEA. CDR3 sequence (DNA): TGCAGCGTTGGAGGCCTGGGGTTCTTC. Amino acid sequence: CSVGGLGFF.

The chain is built from TRBV27 and TRBJ2-7; 8 bases are a match to TRBD1. V lost 4 bases to trimming and J lost 2 bases; unmatched junction nucleotides: 4. The CDR3 has 14 residues. The germline gives CDR1 MNHEY, CDR2 SMNVEV (reference sequence). In nucleotides, the CDR3 is TGTGCCAGCAGTTCCGGGACAGGCCCCTACGAGCAGTACTTC. Protein: CASSSGTGPYEQYF.

The chain combines TRBV2 with TRBJ1-1; 7 nucleotides line up with TRBD1. V lost 5 bases to trimming and J lost 8 bases; unmatched junction nucleotides: 5. CDR1 is SNHLY and CDR2 is FYNNEI in the germline V gene. This CDR3 region has 12 residues. CDR3 amino acids: CASSFRDREAFF. CDR3 sequence (DNA): TGTGCCAGCAGTTTTAGGGACAGAGAAGCTTTCTTT.

V is TRBV7-9 and J is TRBJ1-4; D is perhaps TRBD1 (6 bases). CDR1 and CDR2 (germline): SEHNR, FQNEAQ (reference sequence). The CDR3 totals 12 residues. V lost 7 bases, J lost 4 bases, and 7 bases lay in between. The CDR3 loop is CASTGVNEKLFF. CDR3 bases: TGTGCCAGCACAGGGGTTAATGAAAAACTGTTTTTT.

This clone was counted a few times. The V gene is TRBV7-2, the J gene TRBJ2-2; D is perhaps TRBD1 (6 bases). The CDR3 is made up of 16 amino acids. CDR1 and CDR2 (germline): SGHTA, FQGNSA. V shed 4 bases and J shed 3 bases, with 15 bases lying between them. The CDR3 DNA sequence: TGTGCCAGCAGCTCGTACCGGGACACCTACACCGGGGAGCTGTTTTTT. Amino acids: CASSSYRDTYTGELFF.

The chain carries TRBV4-2 and TRBJ2-7; 10 bases match TRBD1. Looked up from germline, CDR1 is LGHNA and CDR2 is YNFKEQ. The J segment lost 0 bases and the V segment lost 1 base, leaving 3 bases of the junction unmatched. The CDR3 has 16 amino acids. Written as DNA, the CDR3 is TGTGCCAGCAGCCAAGGTCGGGACAGGGGCTCCTACGAGCAGTACTTC. This codes for CASSQGRDRGSYEQYF.

The genes are TRBV7-9 and TRBJ2-1; 7 bases align to TRBD1. J lost 3 bases, V lost 8 bases, and 7 bases had no gene match. The CDR3 runs 14 residues. In germline, CDR1 is SEHNR, CDR2 FQNEAQ (reference sequence). CDR3 sequence: CASCDGDSYNEQFF. CDR3 sequence (DNA): TGTGCCAGCTGTGACGGGGACAGCTACAATGAGCAGTTCTTC.

This clone was seen only a few times. The rearrangement joins TRBV2 to TRBJ1-6; TRBD1 aligns across 10 bases. Trimming at V came to 4 bases and at J to 7 bases, leaving 7 bases not matched to a gene. The germline gives CDR1 SNHLY, CDR2 FYNNEI. CDR3 length: 16 amino acids. The CDR3 spells CASSGAGGQGNSPLHF. The CDR3 DNA is TGTGCCAGCAGTGGGGCCGGGGGACAGGGGAATTCACCCCTCCACTTT.

To note about this clone: Relative to the germline gene, one junction end is altered; a read error may explain this. J is TRBJ2-3 and V is TRBV15; possible D gene TRBD1, 5 bases. Germline V gene sequence: CDR1 LNHNV, CDR2 YYDKDF (reference sequence). The CDR3 sequence is 12 residues long. The DNA for the CDR3 is TGTGCCACCAGCAGAGATACAGGTACGCAGTATTTT. Its protein product is CATSRDTGTQYF. The whole variable domain, remainder taken from reference TRBV15 and TRBJ2-3, is DAMVIQNPRYQVTQFGKPVTLSCSQTLNHNVMYWYQQKSSQAPKLLFHYYDKDFNNEADTPDNFQSRRPNTSFCFLDIRSPGLGDTAMYLCATSRDTGTQYFGPGTRLTVL.

The chain recombines TRBV11-2 with TRBJ2-7, with D unresolved. Germline V CDR1 and CDR2: SGHAT, FQNNGV. V lost 0 bases to trimming and J lost 3 bases, with 9 bases between them. This CDR3 region has 14 residues. CDR3 DNA sequence: TGTGCCAGCAGCTTAGATCTTCTAAGCTACGAGCAGTACTTC. This translates into CASSLDLLSYEQYF. Full variable domain (remainder filled in from reference TRBV11-2 and TRBJ2-7): EAGVAQSPRYKIIEKRQSVAFWCNPISGHATLYWYQQILGQGPKLLIQFQNNGVVDDSQLPKDRFSAERLKGVDSTLKIQPAKLEDSAVYLCASSLDLLSYEQYFGPGTRLTVT.